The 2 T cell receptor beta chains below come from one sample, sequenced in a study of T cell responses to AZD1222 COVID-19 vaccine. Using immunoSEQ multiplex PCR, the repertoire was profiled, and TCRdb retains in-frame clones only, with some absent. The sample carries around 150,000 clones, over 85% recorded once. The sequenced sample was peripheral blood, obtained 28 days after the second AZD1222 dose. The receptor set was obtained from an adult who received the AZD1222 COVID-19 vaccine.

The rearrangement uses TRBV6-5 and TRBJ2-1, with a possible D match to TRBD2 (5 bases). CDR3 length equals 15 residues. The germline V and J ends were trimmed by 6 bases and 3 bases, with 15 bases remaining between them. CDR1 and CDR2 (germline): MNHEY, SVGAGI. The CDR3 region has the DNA TGTGCCAGCAGGCCCGGGAATCCCGGCTACAATGAGCAGTTCTTC. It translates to CASRPGNPGYNEQFF.

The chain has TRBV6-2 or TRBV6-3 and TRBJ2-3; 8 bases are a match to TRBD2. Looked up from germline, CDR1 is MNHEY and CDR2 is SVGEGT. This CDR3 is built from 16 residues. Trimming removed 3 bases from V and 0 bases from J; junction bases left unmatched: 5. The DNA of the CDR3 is TGTGCCAGCAGTTATAGTCTAGCGGGTAGCACAGATACGCAGTATTTT. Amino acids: CASSYSLAGSTDTQYF.